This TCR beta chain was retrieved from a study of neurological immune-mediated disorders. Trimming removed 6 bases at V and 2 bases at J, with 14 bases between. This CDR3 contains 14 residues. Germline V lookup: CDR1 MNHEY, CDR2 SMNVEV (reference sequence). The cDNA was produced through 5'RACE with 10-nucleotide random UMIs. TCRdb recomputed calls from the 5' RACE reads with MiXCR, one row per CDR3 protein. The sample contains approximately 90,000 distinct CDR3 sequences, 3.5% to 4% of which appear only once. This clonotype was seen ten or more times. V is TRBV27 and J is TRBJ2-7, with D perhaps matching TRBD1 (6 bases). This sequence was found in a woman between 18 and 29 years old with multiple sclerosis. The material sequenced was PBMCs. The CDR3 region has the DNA TGTGCCAGCAGCCAAAACAGGGTTCCCTACGAGCAGTACTTC. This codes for CASSQNRVPYEQYF.